These 9 T cell receptor beta chains came from one sample sequenced in a study of OX40 agonist ivuxolimab in advanced cancers. Clones were read by immunoSEQ multiplex PCR, and TCRdb kept only the in-frame ones, dropping some. The sample has more than 50,000 clones, around 93% seen once. The material sequenced was CD4+ or CD8+ T cells sorted from blood, taken in a trial of the OX40 agonist ivuxolimab. The origin of the receptors is an adult with an advanced solid tumor such as melanoma, head and neck, liver or kidney cancer.

The chain carries TRBV27 and TRBJ2-2; the match to TRBD2 covers 7 bases. V shed 0 bases and J 4 bases; nucleotides not matched to a gene: 8. The CDR3 has 17 residues. Germline CDR1 reads MNHEY; CDR2 reads SMNVEV (reference sequence). CDR3 region: CASSLSIAGPRTGELFF. The CDR3 bases are TGTGCCAGCAGTTTATCGATAGCGGGCCCACGCACCGGGGAGCTGTTTTTT.

The chain carries TRBV28 and TRBJ2-7; D remains unclear. There are 15 residues in the CDR3. In germline, CDR1 is MDHEN, CDR2 SYDVKM. V was clipped by 7 bases and J by 7 bases, with 23 bases between them. DNA for the CDR3: TGTGCCAGCAACCTCCCCAAGGAAGGGCCTACAGAGCAGTACTTC. Translation gives CASNLPKEGPTEQYF.

The rearrangement uses TRBV11-3 and TRBJ2-1; 15 bases map to TRBD2. The V segment lost 4 bases and the J segment 11 bases; nucleotides outside the gene matches: 9. Germline V lookup: CDR1 SGHNT, CDR2 YENEEA. The CDR3 covers 16 residues. CDR3: CASSSGLAGGSVKQFF. The CDR3 coding sequence is TGTGCCAGCAGCTCGGGACTAGCGGGAGGCTCAGTTAAGCAGTTCTTC.

The gene calls are TRBV28 and TRBJ2-5; TRBD2 matches at 10 bases. This CDR3 spans 15 amino acids. The germline CDR1 and CDR2 sequences are MDHEN and SYDVKM. J lost 4 bases, V lost 5 bases, and 7 bases had no gene match. CDR3 region: CASSPQREGIETQYF. CDR3 nucleotide sequence: TGTGCCAGCAGTCCCCAGCGGGAGGGCATAGAGACCCAGTACTTC.

V usage is TRBV27 and J usage is TRBJ2-1; D is ambiguous. Per germline, CDR1 MNHEY and CDR2 SMNVEV (reference sequence). The ends were cut back, 3 bases at V and 8 bases at J, with 11 bases in the middle. The CDR3 extends over 13 amino acids. This CDR3 reads CASSFGSSYEQFF. Written as DNA, the CDR3 is TGTGCCAGCAGTTTTGGTAGTTCATATGAGCAGTTCTTC.

This chain links TRBV5-1 with TRBJ2-7; either TRBD1 or TRBD2 may fit D (5 bases each). The CDR3 covers 18 residues. Germline lookup yields CDR1 SGHRS and CDR2 YFSETQ. V was trimmed by 4 bases and J by 0 bases, leaving 23 bases between them. CDR3 in amino acids: CASSPGRPVRESSYEQYF. CDR3 sequence (DNA): TGCGCCAGCAGCCCAGGTCGGCCTGTCAGGGAGAGCTCCTACGAGCAGTACTTC.

The CDR3 here is CASSLDSPYEQYF. The CDR3 coding sequence is TGTGCCAGCAGTCTCGACAGCCCCTACGAGCAGTACTTC. The chain employs TRBV6-1 and TRBJ2-7; D is perhaps TRBD1 (5 bases). The CDR3 extends over 13 amino acids. Germline V gene data show CDR1 as MNHNS and CDR2 as SASEGT. The ends were cut back, 5 bases at V and 2 bases at J, with 10 bases in the middle.

The rearrangement joins TRBV9 to TRBJ1-4; no clear D gene. Trimming left V 3 bases short and J 6 bases short, with 9 bases between. CDR3 length equals 13 residues. In germline, CDR1 is SGDLS, CDR2 YYNGEE. DNA of the CDR3: TGTGCCAGCAGCGGTCCTTGGGATGAAAAACTGTTTTTT. This gives the protein CASSGPWDEKLFF.

This chain uses TRBV5-1 with TRBJ2-2, with a weak D call TRBD1 (6 bases). Germline lookup yields CDR1 SGHRS and CDR2 YFSETQ. The CDR3 is 16 amino acids. V was shortened by 4 bases and J by 4 bases, with 17 bases between the two germline ends. CDR3 protein: CASSQARGTGTGELFF. The CDR3 nucleotides read TGCGCCAGCAGCCAGGCCAGGGGTACGGGCACCGGGGAGCTGTTTTTT.